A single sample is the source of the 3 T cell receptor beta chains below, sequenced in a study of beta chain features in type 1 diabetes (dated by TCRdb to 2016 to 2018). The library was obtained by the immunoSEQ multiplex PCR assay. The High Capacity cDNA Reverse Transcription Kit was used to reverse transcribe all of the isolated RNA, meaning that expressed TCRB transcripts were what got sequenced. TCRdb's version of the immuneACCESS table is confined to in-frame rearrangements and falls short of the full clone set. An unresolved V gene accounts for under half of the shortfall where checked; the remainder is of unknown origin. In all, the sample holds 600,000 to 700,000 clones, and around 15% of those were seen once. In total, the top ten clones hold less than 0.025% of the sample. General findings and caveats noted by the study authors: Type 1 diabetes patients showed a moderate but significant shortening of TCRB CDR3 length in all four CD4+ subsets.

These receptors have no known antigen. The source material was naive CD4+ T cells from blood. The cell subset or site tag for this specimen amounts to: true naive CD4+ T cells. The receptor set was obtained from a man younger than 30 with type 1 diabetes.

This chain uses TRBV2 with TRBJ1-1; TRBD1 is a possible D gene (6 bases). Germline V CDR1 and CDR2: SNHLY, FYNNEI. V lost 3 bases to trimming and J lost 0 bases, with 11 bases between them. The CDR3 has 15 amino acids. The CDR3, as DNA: TGTGCCAGCAGTGACCAGGGGAAAATGAACACTGAAGCTTTCTTT. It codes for CASSDQGKMNTEAFF.

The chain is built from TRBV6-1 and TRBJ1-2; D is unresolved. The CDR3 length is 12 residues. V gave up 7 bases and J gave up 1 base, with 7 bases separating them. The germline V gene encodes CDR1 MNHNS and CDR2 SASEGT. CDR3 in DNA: TGTGCCAGCACCGGAAATAACTATGGCTACACCTTC. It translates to CASTGNNYGYTF.

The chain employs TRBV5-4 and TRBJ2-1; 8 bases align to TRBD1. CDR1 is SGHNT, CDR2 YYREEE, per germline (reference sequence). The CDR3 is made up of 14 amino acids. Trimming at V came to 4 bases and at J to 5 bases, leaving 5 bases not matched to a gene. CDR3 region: CASSPPDRDNEQFF. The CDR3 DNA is TGTGCCAGCAGCCCGCCGGACAGGGACAATGAGCAGTTCTTC.